This paragraph reports one T cell receptor beta chain. The method was immunoSEQ multiplex PCR; TCRdb's version includes in-frame clones alone and lacks a portion of them. This table has about 220,000 clones, 80% to 90% appearing once. The data derive from a study of blood T cell repertoires in COVID-19. About the research overall: Sample material is recorded as cDNA or gDNA derived from T cells, B-cell-depleted T cells, or PBMCs.

The CDR3 is made up of 14 amino acids. V dropped 1 base and J dropped 6 bases, with 12 bases sitting between them. Germline V gives CDR1 ENHRY, CDR2 SYGVKD. The TCR sequence derives from a man aged 30-40 years with active or convalescent COVID-19. V and J are TRBV10-3 and TRBJ1-2; TRBD1 might be the D (6 bases). Sequencing used peripheral blood. CDR3 bases: TGTGCCATCAGTGAGTGGGGGGGGGCGGATGGCTACACCTTC. Its protein product is CAISEWGGADGYTF.